Shown below are 14 T cell receptor beta chains from a single sample sequenced in a study of T cell changes during pregnancy in multiple sclerosis. Assay used: immunoSEQ multiplex PCR; TCRdb lists only in-frame clones, some missing. The sample consists of about 65,000 clones, around 92% of them appearing once. Here the sequenced sample was CD8+ T cells from peripheral blood mononuclear cells, taken in the third trimester of pregnancy. The receptors stem from a female donor in good health, enrolled as a control in a pregnancy study.

This rearrangement joins TRBV27 to TRBJ1-1, with 8 bases lining up with TRBD1. With 5 bases clipped from V and 1 base from J, the junction kept 6 bases outside the gene matches. The germline gives CDR1 MNHEY, CDR2 SMNVEV (reference sequence). CDR3 length: 15 amino acids. The CDR3 loop is CASSPRGQGNTEAFF. The CDR3 DNA reads TGTGCCAGCAGTCCGCGAGGACAGGGGAACACTGAAGCTTTCTTT.

The chain is built from TRBV5-6 and TRBJ1-2; D not resolved. CDR1 is SGHDT, CDR2 YYEEEE, per germline. Trimming stripped 3 bases from V and 0 bases from J, with 9 bases between. CDR3 length equals 14 residues. CDR3 sequence reads: CASSWTGANYGYTF. The CDR3, as DNA: TGTGCCAGCAGCTGGACTGGCGCTAACTATGGCTACACCTTC.

V and J are TRBV14 and TRBJ2-5; tentative D call: TRBD1 (6 bases). The CDR3 is 14 amino acids. V was shortened by 4 bases and J by 0 bases, with 9 bases between the two germline ends. Germline V gene sequence: CDR1 SGHDN, CDR2 FVKESK. The DNA of the CDR3 is TGTGCCAGCAGCCCGGACAGTCACCAAGAGACCCAGTACTTC. The encoded protein is CASSPDSHQETQYF.

This rearrangement joins TRBV5-6 to TRBJ2-5; 7 bases are a match to TRBD1. The CDR3 length is 19 residues. Germline V gene data show CDR1 as SGHDT and CDR2 as YYEEEE. The trim removed 4 bases at V and 5 bases at J, leaving 23 bases unmatched. In nucleotides, the CDR3 is TGTGCCAGCAGCCTGCAAACACTACCTTTACAAGACAGGGCTGAGACCCAGTACTTC. This encodes CASSLQTLPLQDRAETQYF.

J is TRBJ2-2 and V is TRBV19, with D possibly being TRBD1 (5 bases). CDR3 length equals 15 residues. V shed 5 bases and J shed 6 bases, with 16 bases lying between them. Germline V gene sequence: CDR1 LNHDA, CDR2 SQIVND (reference sequence). In DNA, the CDR3 is TGTGCCAGTAGTTTCACCCAGGGAATTGCCGGGGAGCTGTTTTTT. It yields the protein CASSFTQGIAGELFF.

The J gene is TRBJ2-7, the V gene TRBV29-1; 11 bases are a match to TRBD2. Germline V lookup: CDR1 SQVTM, CDR2 ANQGSEA. This CDR3 spans 15 amino acids. Germline trimming cut 0 bases from V and 4 bases from J; bases unmatched to any gene: 5. CDR3 nucleotide sequence: TGCAGCGTTGAAGATTCGGCTAGCGGGGGGTACGAGCAGTACTTC. This encodes CSVEDSASGGYEQYF.

This rearrangement joins TRBV7-9 to TRBJ2-7; a weak D match, TRBD2 (5 bases). Germline assignment: CDR1 SEHNR and CDR2 FQNEAQ (reference sequence). The length of the CDR3 is 11 residues. V dropped 6 bases and J dropped 3 bases, with 6 bases sitting between them. CDR3 in amino acids: CASREGYEQYF. The CDR3, as DNA: TGTGCCAGCAGAGAGGGCTACGAGCAGTACTTC.

The chain links TRBV19 to TRBJ2-1; D is possibly TRBD2 (7 bases). Germline CDR1 reads LNHDA; CDR2 reads SQIVND (reference sequence). This CDR3 has 16 residues. Deletions cut 5 bases from V and 7 bases from J, with 21 bases between. For the CDR3, the DNA is TGTGCCAGTAGTCCTTCTTTGGGGGGGGCTTTGAATGAGCAGTTCTTC. Translated: CASSPSLGGALNEQFF.

The rearrangement joins TRBV10-1 to TRBJ1-4, with D perhaps TRBD1 (5 bases). This CDR3 region has 15 residues. The germline V and J ends were trimmed by 0 bases and 7 bases, with 12 bases remaining between them. Germline lookup yields CDR1 WNHNN and CDR2 SYGVQD (reference sequence). CDR3: CASSESGRACEKLFF. The CDR3, as DNA: TGCGCCAGCAGTGAGTCAGGCAGGGCTTGTGAAAAACTGTTTTTT.

The chain links TRBV21-1 to TRBJ2-4; TRBD2, the D gene given by the table, was not confirmed from the DNA. TRBV21-1 is a listed pseudogene. The CDR3 loop spans 15 amino acids. The CDR3 sequence is CASSKRVMRKNIQYF. In nucleotides, the CDR3 is TGTGCCAGCAGCAAACGAGTGATGCGTAAAAACATTCAGTACTTC.

The rearrangement links TRBV4-3 to TRBJ1-1; TRBD1 might be the D (6 bases). V was shortened by 0 bases and J by 5 bases, with 16 bases between the two germline ends. This CDR3 has 16 residues. The V gene's germline CDR1 is LGHNA and CDR2 YSLEER. The CDR3 bases are TGCGCCAGCAGCCAAGATGGAAAAGGGGGAGAGACTGAAGCTTTCTTT. This encodes CASSQDGKGGETEAFF.

V is TRBV4-3 and J is TRBJ1-2; TRBD1 agrees at 7 bases. The length of the CDR3 is 14 residues. The ends lost 1 base at V and 4 bases at J; junction bases unmatched: 3. Germline V gene lookup returns CDR1 LGHNA and CDR2 YSLEER. CDR3: CASSQAGTAYGYTF. In DNA, the CDR3 is TGCGCCAGCAGCCAAGCCGGGACAGCCTATGGCTACACCTTC.

The rearrangement uses TRBV27 and TRBJ1-1; possibly TRBD1 for D (6 bases). CDR1 is MNHEY and CDR2 is SMNVEV in the germline V gene (reference sequence). Deletions cut 5 bases from V and 0 bases from J, with 13 bases between. The CDR3 has 15 residues. This CDR3 reads CASSPRQDLNTEAFF. Written as DNA, the CDR3 is TGTGCCAGCAGTCCCCGACAGGACCTGAACACTGAAGCTTTCTTT.

The rearrangement links TRBV20-1 to TRBJ2-7; 8 bases are shared with TRBD1. Trimming took 5 bases from V and 9 from J; bases not matched to a gene: 6. Looked up from germline, CDR1 is DFQATT and CDR2 is SNEGSKA (reference sequence). The CDR3 spans 11 residues. DNA of the CDR3: TGCAGTGCTCCAGGGGGCGCCGGGCAGTACTTC. Translating gives CSAPGGAGQYF.